The 28 T cell receptor beta chains given below trace back to one sample, sequenced in a study of blood T cell repertoires in COVID-19. The repertoire was sequenced with immunoSEQ multiplex PCR; TCRdb's copy has only in-frame clones and lacks some. This repertoire shows about 220,000 clones, about 88% found once; its top ten account for 2.5% to 3%. The specimen sequenced was PBMCs or T cells enriched from blood (not recorded which). These receptor sequences come from a woman in her 30s who had recovered from COVID-19.

This chain links TRBV11-2 with TRBJ1-6; D is undetermined. This CDR3 has 16 amino acids. Deletions cut 3 bases from V and 4 bases from J, with 13 bases between. Germline CDR1 is SGHAT and CDR2 is FQNNGV. The CDR3 DNA sequence: TGTGCCAGCAGCTTTGGGTGGGCAAGGTATAATTCACCCCTCCACTTT. This sequence encodes CASSFGWARYNSPLHF.

This clone was detected only once. The chain joins TRBV10-3 to TRBJ1-2; D possibly corresponds to TRBD1 (6 bases). CDR1 ENHRY and CDR2 SYGVKD come from the germline V gene. V was clipped by 10 bases and J by 2 bases, with 29 bases between them. CDR3 length: 18 amino acids. CDR3 residues: CATWPGRQALFVNYGYTF. The CDR3 DNA reads as TGTGCCACCTGGCCCGGAAGACAGGCCCTATTCGTAAACTATGGCTACACCTTC.

The rearrangement uses TRBV27 and TRBJ1-2; D unclear. CDR1 and CDR2 (germline): MNHEY, SMNVEV (reference sequence). Trimming took 3 bases from V and 0 from J, leaving 8 bases between them. This CDR3 comprises 14 residues. Here the CDR3 DNA reads TGTGCCAGCAGTTTCGGGAAGACTAACTATGGCTACACCTTC. Its protein is CASSFGKTNYGYTF.

This clone has just a few counts. The gene calls are TRBV12-3 or TRBV12-4 and TRBJ1-5, with D hard to call. The CDR3 is 13 amino acids. The V end was cut by 4 bases, the J end by 3 bases, with 7 bases between. As DNA, the CDR3 is TGTGCCAGCAGTTACAGTCCCAATCAGCCCCAGCATTTT. It translates to CASSYSPNQPQHF.

This clone occurred once. This rearrangement joins TRBV7-9 to TRBJ2-5; a weak D match, TRBD2 (5 bases). Germline V gene sequence: CDR1 SEHNR, CDR2 FQNEAQ (reference sequence). Trimming cost V 10 bases and J 1 base, with 16 bases left between them. The CDR3 contains 14 residues. DNA for the CDR3: TGTGCCACCCGGGGTATCGCGGGCCAAGAGACCCAGTACTTC. It encodes CATRGIAGQETQYF.

A single count supports this clone. The V call is TRBV11-2, the J call TRBJ2-7, with D unclear. Deletions cut 5 bases from V and 5 bases from J, with 19 bases between. Germline V gives CDR1 SGHAT, CDR2 FQNNGV. The CDR3 runs 15 residues. CDR3 sequence reads: CASSLPKRLTNEQYF. As DNA, the CDR3 is TGTGCCAGCAGCCTTCCGAAGCGTCTAACCAACGAGCAGTACTTC.

The table lists this clone with a few counts. The V and J genes are TRBV16 and TRBJ1-3; unclear D gene. The CDR3 totals 15 residues. CDR1 and CDR2 (germline): KGHSY, FQNENV. V was pared by 1 base and J by 4 bases, with 11 bases between. The CDR3 loop reads CASSQFMLTGNTIYF. The CDR3 bases are TGTGCCAGCAGCCAATTTATGCTAACCGGAAACACCATATATTTT.

The DNA for the CDR3 is TGTGCCAGCAGTTTCTTTCAGGGAAACACCATATATTTT. Protein: CASSFFQGNTIYF. The chain combines TRBV12-3 or TRBV12-4 with TRBJ1-3; no reliable D call. The CDR3 is 13 residues long. V shed 3 bases and J shed 4 bases, with 7 bases lying between them.

This chain joins TRBV9 and TRBJ2-3, with 10 bases matching TRBD2. V lost 0 bases and J lost 4; bases outside the gene matches: 2. In germline, CDR1 is SGDLS, CDR2 YYNGEE. The CDR3 runs 15 residues. In DNA, the CDR3 is TGTGCCAGCAGCGTAGTTAGCGGGGGGTCAGATACGCAGTATTTT. This gives the protein CASSVVSGGSDTQYF.

The rearrangement joins TRBV3-1 (or the pseudogene TRBV3-2) to TRBJ2-7, with 9 bases matching TRBD2. The CDR3 loop spans 14 amino acids. J gave up 4 bases and V 4 bases, and 5 bases lay outside the gene matches. Germline CDR1 reads LGHDT; CDR2 reads YNNKEL (reference sequence). The CDR3 sequence is CASSPRGGLYEQYF. The CDR3, as DNA: TGTGCCAGCAGCCCGCGGGGGGGGTTATACGAGCAGTACTTC.

The rearrangement joins TRBV12-3 or TRBV12-4 to TRBJ1-1; no firm D call. Trimming removed 0 bases from V and 0 bases from J, with 2 bases in between. This CDR3 comprises 13 residues. The CDR3 DNA is TGTGCCAGCAGTTTAGCTATGAACACTGAAGCTTTCTTT. This translates into CASSLAMNTEAFF.

The chain carries TRBV19 and TRBJ1-6; D may be TRBD1 (5 bases). Germline lookup yields CDR1 LNHDA and CDR2 SQIVND (reference sequence). V lost 10 bases and J lost 9, with 16 bases in between. The CDR3 has 13 amino acids. The CDR3 is CANRGGDSSPLHF. The CDR3 DNA sequence: TGTGCCAATCGCGGGGGAGACAGTTCACCCCTCCACTTT. The whole variable domain, remainder taken from reference TRBV19 and TRBJ1-6, is DGGITQSPKYLFRKEGQNVTLSCEQNLNHDAMYWYRQDPGQGLRLIYYSQIVNDFQKGDIAEGYSVSREKKESFPLTVTSAQKNPTAFYLCANRGGDSSPLHFGNGTRLTVT.

This chain joins TRBV29-1 and TRBJ2-5, with TRBD2 matching 12 bases. Germline V gene lookup returns CDR1 SQVTM and CDR2 ANQGSEA. Losses at the gene ends were 6 bases for V and 4 bases for J; bases not matched to a gene: 6. This CDR3 has 14 amino acids. The CDR3 coding sequence is TGCAGCGTGGATACTAGCGGGGGGCGAGAGACCCAGTACTTC. Protein: CSVDTSGGRETQYF.

The rearrangement joins TRBV9 to TRBJ2-7; TRBD2 matches 9 bases. V shed 5 bases and J 6 bases; nucleotides not matched to a gene: 6. Germline-derived CDR1 and CDR2 are SGDLS and YYNGEE. The CDR3 has 13 amino acids. CDR3 coding DNA: TGTGCCAGCAGTATAGCGGGGGCGGGCGAGCAGTACTTC. Protein: CASSIAGAGEQYF. The full variable domain, rest sourced from reference TRBV9 and TRBJ2-7, is DSGVTQTPKHLITATGQRVTLRCSPRSGDLSVYWYQQSLDQGLQFLIQYYNGEERAKGNILERFSAQQFPDLHSELNLSSLELGDSALYFCASSIAGAGEQYFGPGTRLTVT.

The chain is built from TRBV4-1 and TRBJ1-6; 7 bases fit TRBD1. Per germline, CDR1 MGHRA and CDR2 YSYEKL. V gave up 0 bases and J gave up 8 bases; unmatched junction bases: 10. The CDR3 is 17 amino acids. The DNA of the CDR3 is TGCGCCAGCAGCCAAGACCGCCGACAGGGAATCGATTCACCCCTCCACTTT. Its translation: CASSQDRRQGIDSPLHF.

The CDR3 region is CASSTRQGESYNEQFF. CDR3 nucleotide sequence: TGTGCCAGCAGCACTCGACAGGGAGAGTCCTACAATGAGCAGTTCTTC. The chain couples TRBV7-2 to TRBJ2-1, with 7 positions matching TRBD1. This CDR3 region has 16 residues. With V trimmed by 5 bases and J by 1 base, 8 bases remained unmatched. Germline assignment: CDR1 SGHTA and CDR2 FQGNSA.

This clone was seen more than once but under ten times. The J gene is TRBJ1-4, the V gene TRBV19, with a tentative D call TRBD1 (6 bases). The CDR3 loop spans 14 amino acids. Germline V gene sequence: CDR1 LNHDA, CDR2 SQIVND (reference sequence). Trimming left V 3 bases short and J 5 bases short, with 10 bases between. CDR3: CASSMAGANEKLFF. In DNA, the CDR3 is TGTGCCAGTAGTATGGCGGGGGCCAATGAAAAACTGTTTTTT.

This clone has only one observation. CDR3 sequence: CASGDQQEMNTEAFF. The CDR3 DNA reads TGTGCCAGTGGGGATCAACAGGAGATGAACACTGAAGCTTTCTTT. The V and J genes are TRBV19 and TRBJ1-1, with D possibly matching TRBD1 (5 bases). Looked up from germline, CDR1 is LNHDA and CDR2 is SQIVND (reference sequence). This CDR3 is built from 15 residues. Trimming shortened V by 8 bases and J by 0 bases, and 16 bases separated the two germline ends.

This chain connects TRBV3-1 (or the pseudogene TRBV3-2) to TRBJ1-3; the match to TRBD1 covers 8 bases. V shed 4 bases and J 0 bases; nucleotides not matched to a gene: 5. The CDR3 spans 16 residues. The germline gives CDR1 LGHDT, CDR2 YNNKEL (reference sequence). This CDR3 reads CASSLRTGFSGNTIYF. The CDR3 DNA reads as TGTGCCAGCAGCCTCAGGACAGGGTTCTCTGGAAACACCATATATTTT.

A single count supports this clone. The V and J genes are TRBV2 and TRBJ2-1; 12 nucleotides agree with TRBD2. CDR3 length: 15 amino acids. Germline V gene sequence: CDR1 SNHLY, CDR2 FYNNEI. Trimming cost V 7 bases and J 4 bases; bases outside gene matches: 5. The CDR3 coding sequence is TGTGCCAGCAATATAGGACTAGCGGGGTACAATGAGCAGTTCTTC. Encoded protein: CASNIGLAGYNEQFF.

CDR3 sequence reads: CASRNPGQGIETQYF. For the CDR3, the DNA is TGTGCCAGCAGAAACCCGGGACAGGGGATAGAGACCCAGTACTTC. The rearrangement links TRBV6-5 to TRBJ2-5; 10 bases fit TRBD1. The CDR3 spans 15 residues. CDR1 and CDR2 (germline): MNHEY, SVGAGI. V lost 6 bases to trimming and J lost 4 bases; unmatched junction nucleotides: 8.

This rearrangement joins TRBV6-5 to TRBJ2-5, with TRBD1 matching over 7 bases. The V gene's germline CDR1 is MNHEY and CDR2 SVGAGI. Germline trimming cut 7 bases from V and 4 bases from J; bases unmatched to any gene: 6. This CDR3 contains 13 residues. CDR3 sequence reads: CASTQTGSETQYF. CDR3 nucleotides: TGTGCCAGCACCCAGACAGGGTCAGAGACCCAGTACTTC.

The chain links TRBV7-2 to TRBJ2-7; no firm D call. Trimming pared 7 bases from V and 2 bases from J, leaving 15 bases between. The CDR3 sequence is 14 residues long. CDR1 and CDR2 from the germline V gene are SGHTA and FQGNSA. This chain's CDR3 is CASTQDPSAYEQYF. DNA of the CDR3: TGTGCCAGCACCCAGGATCCATCCGCCTACGAGCAGTACTTC. Filled out from reference TRBV7-2 and TRBJ2-7, the complete variable domain reads GAGVSQSPSNKVTEKGKDVELRCDPISGHTALYWYRQSLGQGLEFLIYFQGNSAPDKSGLPSDRFSAERTGGSVSTLTIQRTQQEDSAVYLCASTQDPSAYEQYFGPGTRLTVT.

V is TRBV3-1 (or the pseudogene TRBV3-2) and J is TRBJ2-1; 10 bases match TRBD2. The CDR3 covers 16 residues. The V and J ends lost 0 bases and 6 bases, in that order; junction bases with no gene match: 5. Germline loops: CDR1 LGHDT, CDR2 YNNKEL (reference sequence). The CDR3 is CASSQERAGGINEQFF. The CDR3 DNA sequence: TGTGCCAGCAGCCAAGAAAGAGCGGGGGGGATCAATGAGCAGTTCTTC.

V is TRBV7-2 and J is TRBJ1-1; 10 positions agree with TRBD1. CDR3 size: 13 residues. CDR1 and CDR2 (germline): SGHTA, FQGNSA. The ends lost 3 bases at V and 11 bases at J; junction bases unmatched: 6. DNA for the CDR3: TGTGCCAGCAGCTTCCGGGACAGGGGATGGGCTTTCTTT. Its protein is CASSFRDRGWAFF.

The V and J genes are TRBV6-1 and TRBJ1-4; D not certain. This CDR3 is built from 16 residues. Germline CDR1 reads MNHNS; CDR2 reads SASEGT. The V end lost 1 base, the J end lost 10 bases, and 19 bases lay between the germline ends. This CDR3 is CASSEVSLIGAGKLFF. Written as DNA, the CDR3 is TGTGCCAGCAGTGAAGTGTCGCTGATAGGTGCAGGAAAACTGTTTTTT.

V is TRBV9 and J is TRBJ1-2; TRBD1 aligns across 10 bases. After removal of 3 bases from V and 3 bases from J, the junction contained 5 bases not matched to a gene. Germline assignment: CDR1 SGDLS and CDR2 YYNGEE. CDR3 length: 15 amino acids. The CDR3 bases are TGTGCCAGCAGCGCGACCGGGACAGGGGACTATGGCTACACCTTC. It encodes CASSATGTGDYGYTF.

This sequence joins TRBV4-3 and TRBJ1-4; 7 bases are a match to TRBD1. Trimming at V came to 3 bases and at J to 3 bases, leaving 7 bases not matched to a gene. CDR3 length: 16 residues. CDR1 and CDR2 (germline): LGHNA, YSLEER. CDR3 sequence: CASSQDRSFANEKLFF. CDR3 nucleotide sequence: TGCGCCAGCAGCCAGGACAGGAGCTTTGCTAATGAAAAACTGTTTTTT.